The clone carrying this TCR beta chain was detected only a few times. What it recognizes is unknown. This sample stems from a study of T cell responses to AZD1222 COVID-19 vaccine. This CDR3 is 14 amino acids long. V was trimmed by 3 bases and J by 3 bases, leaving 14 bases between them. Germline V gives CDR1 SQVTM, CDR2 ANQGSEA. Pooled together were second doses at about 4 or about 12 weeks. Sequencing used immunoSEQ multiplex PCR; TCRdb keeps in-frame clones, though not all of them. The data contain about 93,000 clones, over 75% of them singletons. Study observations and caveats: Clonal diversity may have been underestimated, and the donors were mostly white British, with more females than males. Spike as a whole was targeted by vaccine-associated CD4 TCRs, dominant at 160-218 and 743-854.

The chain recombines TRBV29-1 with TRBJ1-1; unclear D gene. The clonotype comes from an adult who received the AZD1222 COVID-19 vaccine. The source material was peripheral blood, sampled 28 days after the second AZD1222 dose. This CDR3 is CSVDSEFPDTEAFF. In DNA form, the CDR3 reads TGCAGCGTTGACTCTGAATTCCCCGACACTGAAGCTTTCTTT.